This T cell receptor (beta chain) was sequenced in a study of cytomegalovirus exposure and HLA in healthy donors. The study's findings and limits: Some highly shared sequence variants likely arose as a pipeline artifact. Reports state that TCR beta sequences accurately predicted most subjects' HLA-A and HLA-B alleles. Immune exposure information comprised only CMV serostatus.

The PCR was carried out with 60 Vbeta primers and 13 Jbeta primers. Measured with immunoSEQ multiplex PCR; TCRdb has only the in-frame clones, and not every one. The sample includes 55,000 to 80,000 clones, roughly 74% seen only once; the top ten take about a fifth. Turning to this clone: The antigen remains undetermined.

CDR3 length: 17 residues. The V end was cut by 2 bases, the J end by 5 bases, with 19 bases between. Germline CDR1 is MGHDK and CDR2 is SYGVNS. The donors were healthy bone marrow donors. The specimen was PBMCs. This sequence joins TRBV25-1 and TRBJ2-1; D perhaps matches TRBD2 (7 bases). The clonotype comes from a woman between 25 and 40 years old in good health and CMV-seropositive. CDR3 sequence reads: CASSEPYGGANDNEQFF. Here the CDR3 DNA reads TGTGCCAGCAGTGAACCCTATGGGGGGGCCAACGACAATGAGCAGTTCTTC. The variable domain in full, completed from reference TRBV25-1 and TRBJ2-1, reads EADIYQTPRYLVIGTGKKITLECSQTMGHDKMYWYQQDPGMELHLIHYSYGVNSTEKGDLSSESTVSRIRTEHFPLTLESARPSHTSQYLCASSEPYGGANDNEQFFGPGTRLTVL.